The rows below give T cell receptor beta chains drawn from one sample of a study of control samples from healthy donors and cancer patients. TCRdb's copy holds only in-frame clones and misses some; the assay was immunoSEQ multiplex PCR. The sample records about 75,000 clones, less than 95% being singletons. The sequenced sample was blood. The source of these receptors is a woman between 40 and 55 years old in good health. Each CDR3 is given with its conserved first and last residue. The D gene is left open where the match is weak. Rows may omit the clone size; those that give it use once, few, many or a size class.

clone size: -; D gene: -; V gene: TRBV27; J gene: TRBJ2-3; CDR3 DNA: TGTGCCAGCAGTGGAGGGGGGGCAGATACGCAGTATTTT; CDR3 protein: CASSGGGADTQYF
clone size: -; D gene: -; V gene: TRBV18; J gene: TRBJ1-2; CDR3 DNA: TGTGCCAGCTCTATGAGGGAACCTCTACCTAACTATGGCCACACCTTC; CDR3 protein: CASSMREPLPNYGHTF
clone size: -; D gene: TRBD1; V gene: TRBV7-9; J gene: TRBJ1-1; CDR3 DNA: TGTGCCAGCAGCATCGGACAGGAAGGCACTGAAGCTTTCTTT; CDR3 protein: CASSIGQEGTEAFF
clone size: -; D gene: -; V gene: TRBV30; J gene: TRBJ1-2; CDR3 DNA: TGTGCCTGGAGTGTATCGGGGGCATATGCGGGTACCTTC; CDR3 protein: CAWSVSGAYAGTF
clone size: -; D gene: TRBD1; V gene: TRBV3-1/TRBV3-2; J gene: TRBJ1-6; CDR3 DNA: TGTGCCAGCAGCCTGACGGGACAGGGTAATAATTCACCCCTCCACTTT; CDR3 protein: CASSLTGQGNNSPLHF
clone size: -; D gene: -; V gene: TRBV2; J gene: TRBJ1-1; CDR3 DNA: TGTGCCAGCAGTGAAGATAACGGAGGATTGAACACTGAAGCTTTCTTT; CDR3 protein: CASSEDNGGLNTEAFF
clone size: -; D gene: -; V gene: TRBV6-4; J gene: TRBJ2-3; CDR3 DNA: TGTGCCAGCAGCAAAAGCGCCACAGATACGCAGTATTTT; CDR3 protein: CASSKSATDTQYF
clone size: -; D gene: TRBD2; V gene: TRBV5-6; J gene: TRBJ2-7; CDR3 DNA: TGTGCCAGCAGCTATTTAGCGGGGGGATCCTACGAGCAGTACTTC; CDR3 protein: CASSYLAGGSYEQYF
clone size: -; D gene: -; V gene: TRBV4-1; J gene: TRBJ1-1; CDR3 DNA: TGCGCCAGCAGCCAGGGGGCAGGACAGAACACTGAAGCTTTCTTT; CDR3 protein: CASSQGAGQNTEAFF
clone size: -; D gene: -; V gene: TRBV7-9; J gene: TRBJ2-7; CDR3 DNA: TGTGCCAGCAGCGGACCGACAGCCACCTACGAGCAGTACTTC; CDR3 protein: CASSGPTATYEQYF
clone size: -; D gene: -; V gene: TRBV2; J gene: TRBJ2-3; CDR3 DNA: TGTGCCAGCAGTGATGGTCAGGGACCAGATACGCAGTATTTT; CDR3 protein: CASSDGQGPDTQYF
clone size: -; D gene: TRBD1; V gene: TRBV10-3; J gene: TRBJ2-7; CDR3 DNA: TGTGCCATCAGTGTGTTCCGGGACAGGTCCTACGAGCAGTACTTC; CDR3 protein: CAISVFRDRSYEQYF
clone size: -; D gene: TRBD1; V gene: TRBV7-9; J gene: TRBJ1-1; CDR3 DNA: TGTGCCAGCACCATTGTAGGGGGCAACACTGAAGCTTTCTTT; CDR3 protein: CASTIVGGNTEAFF
clone size: -; D gene: -; V gene: TRBV7-9; J gene: TRBJ2-5; CDR3 DNA: TGTGCCAGCAGCTTAGCTGGGACGGATCCAGAGACCCAGTACTTC; CDR3 protein: CASSLAGTDPETQYF
clone size: -; D gene: TRBD2; V gene: TRBV29-1; J gene: TRBJ2-1; CDR3 DNA: TGCAGCGTTGTGTCAGGACTAGCGGAGTGGGACAATGAGCAGTTCTTC; CDR3 protein: CSVVSGLAEWDNEQFF
clone size: -; D gene: -; V gene: TRBV7-9; J gene: TRBJ1-5; CDR3 DNA: TGTGCCAGCAGCTTAGCAGGTAGCAATCAGCCCCAGCATTTT; CDR3 protein: CASSLAGSNQPQHF
clone size: -; D gene: -; V gene: TRBV7-2; J gene: TRBJ1-5; CDR3 DNA: TGTGCCAGCAGCTCCGGACGGGAAGGGTATAGCAATCAGCCCCAGCATTTT; CDR3 protein: CASSSGREGYSNQPQHF
clone size: -; D gene: TRBD1; V gene: TRBV2; J gene: TRBJ1-5; CDR3 DNA: TGTGCCAGCAGGAGACAGGGCACTCAGCCCCAGCATTTT; CDR3 protein: CASRRQGTQPQHF
clone size: -; D gene: TRBD1; V gene: TRBV7-8; J gene: TRBJ1-5; CDR3 DNA: TGTGCCAGCAGCTTACAAGGACAGGGGATGGGACCCCAGCATTTT; CDR3 protein: CASSLQGQGMGPQHF
clone size: once; D gene: -; V gene: TRBV27; J gene: TRBJ2-7; CDR3 DNA: TGTGCCAGCACAAGGGCAGGGTCCTACGAGCAGTACTTC; CDR3 protein: CASTRAGSYEQYF
clone size: -; D gene: TRBD1; V gene: TRBV27; J gene: TRBJ1-1; CDR3 DNA: TGTGCCAGCAGTCACGCCGACAGGGGCGCAGCTTTCTTT; CDR3 protein: CASSHADRGAAFF
clone size: once; D gene: -; V gene: TRBV7-3; J gene: TRBJ2-3; CDR3 DNA: TGTGCCAGCAGCTTTGGACAGACAAAGTTAGATACGCAGTATTTT; CDR3 protein: CASSFGQTKLDTQYF
clone size: once; D gene: TRBD1; V gene: TRBV5-6; J gene: TRBJ1-2; CDR3 DNA: TGTGCCAGCAGCCGAAAGACAGGGGTTAACTATGGCTACACCTTC; CDR3 protein: CASSRKTGVNYGYTF
clone size: -; D gene: TRBD2; V gene: TRBV7-2; J gene: TRBJ2-1; CDR3 DNA: TGTGCCAGCAGCCCGGATGCAGGGAGCGGGGGTAAGCAGTTCTTC; CDR3 protein: CASSPDAGSGGKQFF
clone size: once; D gene: -; V gene: TRBV6-4; J gene: TRBJ1-3; CDR3 DNA: TGTGCCAGCAGTGACTCGACAGGCCCTGGAAACACCATATATTTT; CDR3 protein: CASSDSTGPGNTIYF
clone size: -; D gene: -; V gene: TRBV6-5; J gene: TRBJ1-4; CDR3 DNA: TGTGCCAGCAGCGACCTACAGTCTAATGAAAAACTGTTTTTT; CDR3 protein: CASSDLQSNEKLFF
clone size: -; D gene: -; V gene: TRBV7-2; J gene: TRBJ2-7; CDR3 DNA: TGTGCCAGCAGCTTACCCTTGGCGGAGCAGTACTTC; CDR3 protein: CASSLPLAEQYF
clone size: -; D gene: -; V gene: TRBV7-2; J gene: TRBJ2-5; CDR3 DNA: TGTGCCAGCAGCTTAGGGGCAGATAGAGAGACCCAGTACTTC; CDR3 protein: CASSLGADRETQYF
clone size: once; D gene: TRBD1; V gene: TRBV27; J gene: TRBJ2-6; CDR3 DNA: TGTGCCAGCAGTTTATCTTCCGGGACAGGGGGCTACGGTGGGGCCAACGTCCTGACTTTC; CDR3 protein: CASSLSSGTGGYGGANVLTF
clone size: -; D gene: -; V gene: TRBV6-5; J gene: TRBJ1-2; CDR3 DNA: TGTGCCAGCAGTCGGGGGGGGGCTGGGAACTATGGCTACACCTTC; CDR3 protein: CASSRGGAGNYGYTF
clone size: -; D gene: TRBD1; V gene: TRBV10-3; J gene: TRBJ2-2; CDR3 DNA: TGTGCCTCGATGGGGACAGGGGATACCGGGGAGCTGTTTTTT; CDR3 protein: CASMGTGDTGELFF
clone size: -; D gene: -; V gene: TRBV2; J gene: TRBJ1-1; CDR3 DNA: TGTGCCAGCAGTACAGGGCGGACGACTGAAGCTTTCTTT; CDR3 protein: CASSTGRTTEAFF
clone size: -; D gene: -; V gene: TRBV2; J gene: TRBJ1-5; CDR3 DNA: TGTGCCAGCAGCGGCACGATCGATCAGCCCCAGCATTTT; CDR3 protein: CASSGTIDQPQHF
clone size: -; D gene: -; V gene: TRBV6-2/TRBV6-3; J gene: TRBJ1-2; CDR3 DNA: TGTGCCAGCAGTCCACAGTATGGCTACACCTTC; CDR3 protein: CASSPQYGYTF
clone size: once; D gene: TRBD1; V gene: TRBV7-9; J gene: TRBJ2-3; CDR3 DNA: TGTGCCAGCAGACCAAGGACAGGGGGCCACGGAGATACGCAGTATTTT; CDR3 protein: CASRPRTGGHGDTQYF
clone size: -; D gene: -; V gene: TRBV12-3/TRBV12-4; J gene: TRBJ1-2; CDR3 DNA: TGTGCCAGCAGTTCCGGGTCCTTCTATGGCTACACCTTC; CDR3 protein: CASSSGSFYGYTF
clone size: -; D gene: TRBD2; V gene: TRBV13; J gene: TRBJ2-5; CDR3 DNA: TGTGCCAGCAGGTCCCAGGGACTAGCGGGAGAGACCCAGTACTTC; CDR3 protein: CASRSQGLAGETQYF
clone size: -; D gene: -; V gene: TRBV28; J gene: TRBJ1-4; CDR3 DNA: TGTGCCAGCGGAACGATAGGACTTAATGAAAAACTGTTTTTT; CDR3 protein: CASGTIGLNEKLFF
clone size: -; D gene: TRBD1; V gene: TRBV5-4; J gene: TRBJ2-1; CDR3 DNA: TGTGCCAGTTCGTTAGAGGGGGCCTTATACAATGAGCAGTTCTTC; CDR3 protein: CASSLEGALYNEQFF
clone size: -; D gene: -; V gene: TRBV6-5; J gene: TRBJ2-5; CDR3 DNA: TGTGCCAGCAGTTACTCGGTTCTGCCCTCCGCTGAGACCCAGTACTTC; CDR3 protein: CASSYSVLPSAETQYF
clone size: -; D gene: -; V gene: TRBV6-2/TRBV6-3; J gene: TRBJ2-5; CDR3 DNA: TGTGCCAGCAGTTCCGGGACCGCTTCGGCCCAGTACTTC; CDR3 protein: CASSSGTASAQYF
clone size: once; D gene: -; V gene: TRBV20-1; J gene: TRBJ1-1; CDR3 DNA: TGCAGTGCTAGTGGTAGGGAACAGGGCATAATGAACACTGAAGCTTTCTTT; CDR3 protein: CSASGREQGIMNTEAFF
clone size: -; D gene: -; V gene: TRBV7-2; J gene: TRBJ1-1; CDR3 DNA: TGTGCCAGCAGCTTACGTTCCGGCACAGGCACTGAAGCTTTCTTT; CDR3 protein: CASSLRSGTGTEAFF
clone size: -; D gene: -; V gene: TRBV5-1; J gene: TRBJ2-3; CDR3 DNA: TGCGCCAGCAGCTCCCTAGCGAGCACAGATACGCAGTATTTT; CDR3 protein: CASSSLASTDTQYF
clone size: -; D gene: -; V gene: TRBV28; J gene: TRBJ1-6; CDR3 DNA: TGTGCCAGCAGTAAGGCCCTCGGCTCCTATAATTCACCCCTCCACTTT; CDR3 protein: CASSKALGSYNSPLHF
clone size: -; D gene: -; V gene: TRBV25-1; J gene: TRBJ1-2; CDR3 DNA: TGTGCCAGCAGTGAAGGAATGGCAAGATGGGGCTATGGCTACACCTTC; CDR3 protein: CASSEGMARWGYGYTF
clone size: -; D gene: TRBD2; V gene: TRBV30; J gene: TRBJ2-1; CDR3 DNA: TGTGCCTGGAGTCGGGGACTAGCCTCTTTTGATGAGCAGTTCTTC; CDR3 protein: CAWSRGLASFDEQFF
clone size: -; D gene: -; V gene: TRBV15; J gene: TRBJ1-1; CDR3 DNA: TGTGCCACCAGCCCTAGTTTCAGCCCGAGGGAAGGAGCTTTCTTT; CDR3 protein: CATSPSFSPREGAFF
clone size: -; D gene: TRBD1; V gene: TRBV2; J gene: TRBJ2-4; CDR3 DNA: TGTGCCAGCAGTGAGTCAGGGGGAGCCAAAAACATTCAGTACTTC; CDR3 protein: CASSESGGAKNIQYF
clone size: few; D gene: TRBD1; V gene: TRBV18; J gene: TRBJ1-1; CDR3 DNA: TGTGCCAGCTCAAAACGCTCCGGGACAGGGGTGACTGAAGCTTTCTTT; CDR3 protein: CASSKRSGTGVTEAFF
clone size: -; D gene: -; V gene: TRBV12-5; J gene: TRBJ2-7; CDR3 DNA: TGTGCTAGTGGTTTGGTACTTGTTCGGCGGGAGCAGTACTTC; CDR3 protein: CASGLVLVRREQYF
clone size: -; D gene: -; V gene: TRBV6-2/TRBV6-3; J gene: TRBJ1-5; CDR3 DNA: TGTGCCAGCAGTCGTAGCAATCAGCCCCAGCATTTT; CDR3 protein: CASSRSNQPQHF
clone size: once; D gene: TRBD2; V gene: TRBV27; J gene: TRBJ2-3; CDR3 DNA: TGTGCCAGCAGTTTCGTAGCGGGGGGGCGAATAGATACGCAGTATTTT; CDR3 protein: CASSFVAGGRIDTQYF
clone size: -; D gene: TRBD2; V gene: TRBV5-1; J gene: TRBJ2-3; CDR3 DNA: TGCGCCAGCAGCTTGATTCCCAGCGGGGAGACTTACACAGATACGCAGTATTTT; CDR3 protein: CASSLIPSGETYTDTQYF
clone size: -; D gene: -; V gene: TRBV27; J gene: TRBJ1-2; CDR3 DNA: TGTGCCAGCAGTCACGGGACTTTCTATGGCTACACCTTC; CDR3 protein: CASSHGTFYGYTF
clone size: few; D gene: -; V gene: TRBV12-3/TRBV12-4; J gene: TRBJ1-1; CDR3 DNA: TGTGCCAGCACCCCGGCCTTAACTGAAGCTTTCTTT; CDR3 protein: CASTPALTEAFF
clone size: -; D gene: TRBD2; V gene: TRBV4-3; J gene: TRBJ2-3; CDR3 DNA: TGCGCCAGCAGCCAACTAGCGGGGGGCACAGATACGCAGTATTTT; CDR3 protein: CASSQLAGGTDTQYF
clone size: -; D gene: TRBD1; V gene: TRBV7-2; J gene: TRBJ2-7; CDR3 DNA: TGTGCCAGCAGCTCGACCGGGACAGGGCCTTACGAGCAGTACTTC; CDR3 protein: CASSSTGTGPYEQYF
clone size: -; D gene: -; V gene: TRBV2; J gene: TRBJ1-2; CDR3 DNA: TGTGCCAGCAAAATCGCTGGTAGCTATGGCTACACCTTC; CDR3 protein: CASKIAGSYGYTF
clone size: -; D gene: TRBD2; V gene: TRBV5-1; J gene: TRBJ2-3; CDR3 DNA: TGCGCCAGCAGTGAGGGGACTAGCGGGAGTACAGATACGCAGTATTTT; CDR3 protein: CASSEGTSGSTDTQYF